The 28 T cell receptor beta chains reported below all come from one sample, sequenced in a study of T cells in Graves' hyperthyroidism and ophthalmopathy. TCR beta CDR3 regions were amplified from RNA. RT-PCR in the first round (using the HTBI primer set) targeted the TCR CDR3. TCRdb reanalysed the multiplex PCR reads using MiXCR and keeps one entry per CDR3 protein. The sample consists of around 500,000 distinct CDR3 sequences, 15% to 20% of them appearing once. Sequenced material: blood. These receptor sequences come from a woman in her 30s with Graves' ophthalmopathy.

V usage is TRBV3-1 and J usage is TRBJ2-7; D may be TRBD1 (6 bases). The CDR3 totals 13 residues. The V and J ends lost 8 bases and 2 bases respectively, with 13 bases between them. Per germline, CDR1 LGHDT and CDR2 YNNKEL (reference sequence). CDR3 nucleotide sequence: TGTGCCAGCCTGGGGGCAGGGGCCTACGAGCAGTACTTC. Protein sequence: CASLGAGAYEQYF.

This clonotype occurred a few times. The chain links TRBV7-2 to TRBJ1-2; the D gene is possibly TRBD1 (5 bases). V shed 2 bases and J shed 4 bases, with 8 bases lying between them. CDR1 SGHTA and CDR2 FQGNSA come from the germline V gene. This CDR3 region has 13 residues. CDR3: CASSLQGSYGYTF. The DNA for the CDR3 is TGTGCCAGCAGCTTACAGGGCTCCTATGGCTACACCTTC.

The chain combines TRBV18 with TRBJ2-5; D is unresolved. This CDR3 contains 15 residues. V gave up 0 bases and J gave up 9 bases, with 17 bases separating them. CDR1 and CDR2 (germline): KGHSH, LQKENI. CDR3 in DNA: TGTGCCAGCTCACCACCCGCAAGTGGGCCCAAGGCCCAGTACTTC. This encodes CASSPPASGPKAQYF.

The J gene is TRBJ1-1, the V gene TRBV14, with TRBD1 matching over 7 bases. Germline V gene sequence: CDR1 SGHDN, CDR2 FVKESK. The CDR3 is made up of 15 amino acids. With V trimmed by 0 bases and J by 1 base, 2 bases remained unmatched. The CDR3 region is CASSQETGRNTEAFF. In DNA form, the CDR3 reads TGTGCCAGCAGCCAAGAGACAGGGCGGAACACTGAAGCTTTCTTT. Complete variable domain (other parts from reference TRBV14 and TRBJ1-1): EAGVTQFPSHSVIEKGQTVTLRCDPISGHDNLYWYRRVMGKEIKFLLHFVKESKQDESGMPNNRFLAERTGGTYSTLKVQPAELEDSGVYFCASSQETGRNTEAFFGQGTRLTVV.

V usage is TRBV9 and J usage is TRBJ2-5, with unresolved D. CDR1 is SGDLS and CDR2 is YYNGEE in the germline V gene. The length of the CDR3 is 14 residues. The ends were cut back, 4 bases at V and 5 bases at J, with 15 bases in the middle. Here the CDR3 DNA reads TGTGCCAGCAGCCCCCCGTCGGAGTGGGAGACCCAGTACTTC. As protein: CASSPPSEWETQYF.

The chain has TRBV9 and TRBJ2-2, with TRBD1 matching 8 bases. CDR3 size: 18 residues. Germline CDR1 reads SGDLS; CDR2 reads YYNGEE. The V segment lost 3 bases and the J segment 5 bases; nucleotides outside the gene matches: 15. The CDR3 DNA is TGTGCCAGCAGCGGAGGACAGGGATCACCCTTGGGGACCGGGGAGCTGTTTTTT. Translated: CASSGGQGSPLGTGELFF.

The chain recombines TRBV5-4 with TRBJ1-2; possibly TRBD1 for D (5 bases). There are 15 residues in the CDR3. Between the trimmed V and J ends, which lost 2 bases and 5 bases, there was a span of 16 bases. Germline V gene sequence: CDR1 SGHNT, CDR2 YYREEE (reference sequence). CDR3 DNA sequence: TGTGCCAGCAGCTTCCCCGGGGTGGGGACTTATGGCTACACCTTC. Its protein is CASSFPGVGTYGYTF.

This clonotype was detected many times. The chain carries TRBV27 and TRBJ2-7; the match to TRBD2 covers 10 bases. The ends lost 3 bases at V and 4 bases at J; junction bases unmatched: 9. The CDR3 length is 16 residues. CDR1 and CDR2 from the germline V gene are MNHEY and SMNVEV (reference sequence). CDR3 amino acids: CASSFNKGLAAYEQYF. The CDR3 DNA follows: TGTGCCAGCAGTTTTAATAAAGGACTAGCGGCGTACGAGCAGTACTTC.

The chain couples TRBV6-6 to TRBJ2-4; unclear D gene. The germline V gene encodes CDR1 MNHNY and CDR2 SVGAGI (reference sequence). V shed 1 base and J shed 0 bases, with 4 bases lying between them. The CDR3 loop spans 14 amino acids. CDR3 in amino acids: CASSYLIAKNIQYF. The CDR3 bases are TGTGCCAGCAGTTACTTGATAGCCAAAAACATTCAGTACTTC.

Ten or more counts support this clonotype. The CDR3 nucleotides read TGTGCCAGCAGCTTGGTCGTAGGGGGCTTAGAGACCCAGTACTTC. Its translation is CASSLVVGGLETQYF. This chain joins TRBV5-6 and TRBJ2-5; TRBD1 matches at 7 bases. This CDR3 region has 15 residues. Trimming removed 0 bases from V and 4 bases from J; junction bases left unmatched: 6. Per germline, CDR1 SGHDT and CDR2 YYEEEE.

The table lists this clonotype with a few counts. The genes are TRBV27 and TRBJ1-2, with a possible D match to TRBD1 (5 bases). This CDR3 contains 15 residues. V dropped 5 bases and J dropped 2 bases, with 15 bases sitting between them. CDR1 is MNHEY, CDR2 SMNVEV, per germline (reference sequence). Written as DNA, the CDR3 is TGTGCCAGCAGTAGGGACCCGACGGGAAACTATGGCTACACCTTC. Its translation is CASSRDPTGNYGYTF.

This clonotype was recorded many times. This rearrangement joins TRBV28 to TRBJ1-2, with D uncertain. Per germline, CDR1 MDHEN and CDR2 SYDVKM. This CDR3 has 12 amino acids. V was trimmed by 9 bases and J by 4 bases, leaving 12 bases between them. The CDR3 region is CASRTSLYGYTF. CDR3 coding DNA: TGTGCCAGTCGGACCTCGCTCTATGGCTACACCTTC.

At least ten counts were recorded for this clonotype. This chain links TRBV28 with TRBJ2-3, with D unclear. Germline loops: CDR1 MDHEN, CDR2 SYDVKM. V was cut by 6 bases and J by 2 bases, with 18 bases left in between. This CDR3 comprises 16 residues. This CDR3 is CASSPHLSSYTDTQYF. The CDR3 DNA follows: TGTGCCAGCAGCCCCCACCTCTCATCCTACACAGATACGCAGTATTTT.

This clonotype was observed many times. J is TRBJ2-1 and V is TRBV5-6; the D gene is possibly TRBD2 (6 bases). Germline V gene sequence: CDR1 SGHDT, CDR2 YYEEEE. Trimming left V 2 bases short and J 1 base short, with 16 bases between. The CDR3 has 17 amino acids. CDR3 in DNA: TGTGCCAGCAGCTTTGGGATCCCGGCGGGGTCCTACAATGAGCAGTTCTTC. Translated: CASSFGIPAGSYNEQFF.

The V gene is TRBV7-9, the J gene TRBJ2-1, with 14 bases fitting TRBD2. The germline gives CDR1 SEHNR, CDR2 FQNEAQ (reference sequence). V trimming: 5 bases; J trimming: 9 bases; junction bases outside the gene matches: 6. The CDR3 has 15 residues. The DNA for the CDR3 is TGTGCCAGCAGCGTCGCCGGGACTAGCGGGGGTGAGCAGTTCTTC. Encoded protein: CASSVAGTSGGEQFF.

This clonotype was seen many times. This CDR3 reads CASSHSLAGGLREQYF. The CDR3 DNA reads TGTGCCAGCAGCCATTCACTAGCGGGAGGGCTAAGGGAGCAGTACTTC. This sequence joins TRBV7-6 and TRBJ2-7; the match to TRBD2 covers 13 bases. The CDR3 consists of 16 residues. J gave up 7 bases and V 5 bases, and 11 bases lay outside the gene matches. CDR1 is SGHVS and CDR2 is FNYEAQ in the germline V gene.

V usage is TRBV6-6 and J usage is TRBJ1-4; 9 bases match TRBD1. Per germline, CDR1 MNHNY and CDR2 SVGAGI (reference sequence). Trimming at V came to 0 bases and at J to 8 bases, leaving 7 bases not matched to a gene. The CDR3 extends over 16 amino acids. CDR3 bases: TGTGCCAGCAGTTACTCGGTCGGGACAGGGTGGGAAAAACTGTTTTTT. This sequence encodes CASSYSVGTGWEKLFF.

The chain has TRBV19 and TRBJ2-2; 7 nucleotides align to TRBD2. The V and J ends lost 6 bases and 0 bases, in that order; junction bases with no gene match: 4. The CDR3 runs 15 residues. The germline CDR1 and CDR2 sequences are LNHDA and SQIVND (reference sequence). In DNA, the CDR3 is TGTGCCAGTAGCCCGGGACTAACGAACACCGGGGAGCTGTTTTTT. This encodes CASSPGLTNTGELFF.

This clonotype came up a few times. The gene calls are TRBV12-3 or TRBV12-4 and TRBJ2-7, with D perhaps TRBD1 or TRBD2 (6 bases each). This CDR3 is built from 15 residues. V lost 5 bases and J lost 3, with 17 bases in between. Here the CDR3 DNA reads TGTGCCAGCAGTGGGGACGGAGGGGGTAACTACGAGCAGTACTTC. Protein product: CASSGDGGGNYEQYF.

This chain joins TRBV2 and TRBJ1-5; possible D gene TRBD1, 5 bases. CDR1 and CDR2 (germline): SNHLY, FYNNEI. There are 13 residues in the CDR3. V was cut by 6 bases and J by 5 bases, with 11 bases left in between. This CDR3 is CASSDSRDQPQHF. CDR3 in DNA: TGTGCCAGCAGCGACTCCAGGGATCAGCCCCAGCATTTT.

The rearrangement joins TRBV7-4 to TRBJ2-3; weak D call: TRBD2 (5 bases). Deletions cut 6 bases from V and 6 bases from J, with 13 bases between. This CDR3 comprises 13 residues. Germline loops: CDR1 SGHVT, CDR2 SQSDAQ. DNA for the CDR3: TGTGCCAGCAGGCAAACTAGTTTCGATACGCAGTATTTT. Translated: CASRQTSFDTQYF.

This clonotype occurred a few times. V and J are TRBV6-2 or TRBV6-3 and TRBJ2-3; TRBD2 matches at 9 bases. The CDR3 loop spans 17 amino acids. Germline V gene sequence: CDR1 MNHEY, CDR2 SVGEGT. V lost 6 bases and J lost 2; bases outside the gene matches: 12. The CDR3 DNA reads TGTGCCAGCAGCCCCCCGTGGCGGGAGGGATACACAGATACGCAGTATTTT. This codes for CASSPPWREGYTDTQYF.

As concerns this clonotype: A read error is possible here, since a much larger clone lies one base away. The gene calls are TRBV28 and TRBJ2-7; D gene ambiguous. Germline CDR1 and CDR2: MDHEN and SYDVKM. The V and J ends lost 3 bases and 7 bases respectively, with 16 bases between them. CDR3 length: 14 amino acids. The CDR3 region has the DNA TGTGCCAGCAGTTTCGGACCTTACGCAGTTGAGCAGTACTTC. It yields the protein CASSFGPYAVEQYF.

The genes are TRBV27 and TRBJ2-3; D ambiguous. Germline assignment: CDR1 MNHEY and CDR2 SMNVEV (reference sequence). Trimming took off 5 bases at V and 0 bases at J, with 12 bases between the two ends. This CDR3 has 15 residues. Written as DNA, the CDR3 is TGTGCCAGCAGTCTATATGGCGCTAGCACAGATACGCAGTATTTT. This encodes CASSLYGASTDTQYF.

V is TRBV5-1 and J is TRBJ2-1; D is undetermined. The V end lost 0 bases, the J end lost 4 bases, and 17 bases lay between the germline ends. Germline CDR1 is SGHRS and CDR2 is YFSETQ. The length of the CDR3 is 17 residues. CDR3 sequence reads: CASSLVTTDPNYNEQFF. CDR3 DNA sequence: TGCGCCAGCAGCTTGGTCACTACGGATCCTAATTACAATGAGCAGTTCTTC.

The CDR3 DNA reads as TGTGCCAGCAGCCAAGAAGTTGGGACGGCAACCTACGAGCAGTACTTC. Its translation: CASSQEVGTATYEQYF. This chain uses TRBV4-2 with TRBJ2-7, with D tentatively TRBD1 or TRBD2 (5 bases each). This CDR3 contains 16 residues. Germline V gene lookup returns CDR1 LGHNA and CDR2 YNFKEQ. Trimming took 0 bases from V and 2 from J, leaving 14 bases between them.

This clonotype was found many times. The V gene is TRBV6-1, the J gene TRBJ1-5; a weak D match, TRBD1 (5 bases). From germline, CDR1 is MNHNS and CDR2 SASEGT. This CDR3 spans 15 amino acids. Deletions cut 5 bases from V and 2 bases from J, with 13 bases between. The CDR3 region is CASSLSRVRNQPQHF. In nucleotides, the CDR3 is TGTGCCAGCAGTTTATCCAGGGTTCGCAATCAGCCCCAGCATTTT.

This clonotype was seen many times. The chain recombines TRBV5-6 with TRBJ2-5; D gene ambiguous. V was pared by 2 bases and J by 5 bases, with 19 bases between. The germline V gene has CDR1 SGHDT and CDR2 YYEEEE. This CDR3 is built from 16 residues. CDR3 DNA: TGTGCCAGCAGCTTCGGGTTGGCAGCCTATGGGGAGACCCAGTACTTC. It specifies CASSFGLAAYGETQYF.